These T cell receptor beta chains were read from a single sample in a study of cytomegalovirus exposure and HLA in healthy donors. Profiling relied on immunoSEQ multiplex PCR, and the TCRdb table lists in-frame clones only, not all of them. The sample includes approximately 240,000 clones, about 80% of them seen just once. Sequencing was performed on PBMCs. Receptor source: a woman between 35 and 50 years old in good health and CMV-seropositive. Both conserved end residues are part of each CDR3. The order of the fields is J gene, V gene, D gene, CDR3 protein, CDR3 DNA. The D gene is left open where the match is weak.

J: TRBJ2-7
V: TRBV27
D: TRBD2
CDR3: CASSTSGSYEQYF
DNA: TGTGCCAGCAGTACTAGCGGGAGTTACGAGCAGTACTTC

J: TRBJ2-2
V: TRBV2
D: TRBD2
CDR3: CASSALTSGTGELFF
DNA: TGTGCCAGCAGTGCTCTGACTAGCGGCACCGGGGAGCTGTTTTTT

J: TRBJ2-5
V: TRBV5-4
D: TRBD2
CDR3: CASSLALADQETQYF
DNA: TGTGCCAGCAGCTTGGCCCTAGCGGATCAAGAGACCCAGTACTTC

J: TRBJ2-7
V: TRBV10-3
D: TRBD2
CDR3: CAISEVRRLAGSYEQYF
DNA: TGTGCCATCAGTGAAGTTCGGCGGCTAGCGGGATCCTACGAGCAGTACTTC

J: TRBJ1-1
V: TRBV6-1
D: .
CDR3: CASARLSTEAFF
DNA: TGTGCCAGCGCTCGGTTGAGCACTGAAGCTTTCTTT

J: TRBJ2-5
V: TRBV7-2
D: TRBD1
CDR3: CASSLGGPGQGEETQYF
DNA: TGTGCCAGCAGCTTAGGGGGGCCAGGACAGGGGGAAGAGACCCAGTACTTC

J: TRBJ2-7
V: TRBV4-3
D: TRBD2
CDR3: CASSQGPPFTSGNEQYF
DNA: TGCGCCAGCAGCCAAGGCCCCCCCTTTACTAGCGGGAACGAGCAGTACTTC

J: TRBJ1-5
V: TRBV18
D: .
CDR3: CASSPFPGPQPQHF
DNA: TGTGCCAGCTCACCATTCCCAGGGCCCCAGCCCCAGCATTTT

J: TRBJ2-7
V: TRBV7-9
D: TRBD1
CDR3: CASSRTGDGKQYF
DNA: TGTGCCAGCAGTCGGACAGGGGATGGAAAGCAGTACTTC

J: TRBJ1-1
V: TRBV6-1
D: .
CDR3: CASSEGWRGGVPEAFF
DNA: TGTGCCAGCAGTGAAGGATGGAGGGGAGGGGTCCCTGAAGCTTTCTTT

J: TRBJ2-1
V: TRBV27
D: TRBD2
CDR3: CASSPPRLRAGDSYNEQFF
DNA: TGTGCCAGCAGTCCCCCCCGACTAAGAGCGGGGGACTCCTACAATGAGCAGTTCTTC

J: TRBJ2-2
V: TRBV2
D: .
CDR3: CASSEDGSAGELFF
DNA: TGTGCCAGCAGTGAAGATGGTTCTGCGGGGGAGCTGTTTTTT

J: TRBJ1-4
V: TRBV6-1
D: .
CDR3: CASRDRARNEKLFF
DNA: TGTGCCAGCAGGGACAGAGCTAGAAATGAAAAACTGTTTTTT

J: TRBJ2-3
V: TRBV6-6
D: .
CDR3: CATMRSDTQYF
DNA: TGTGCCACCATGAGGTCAGATACGCAGTATTTT